These T cell receptor beta chains were read from a single sample in a study of cytomegalovirus exposure and HLA in healthy donors. Clones were sequenced by immunoSEQ multiplex PCR, and TCRdb holds only the in-frame ones, with some missing. The sample lists approximately 170,000 clones; roughly 80% were seen once. The sample was PBMCs. These receptors were taken from a woman younger than 35 in good health and CMV-seronegative. Both conserved end residues are part of each CDR3. The D gene is left open where the match is weak. Some rows have no size entry. The others give once, few or many, or a class for an expanded clone.

J gene	V gene	D gene	clone size	CDR3 protein	CDR3 DNA
TRBJ1-3	TRBV27	TRBD1	.	CASSLFASGQGSLSGNTIYF	TGTGCCAGCAGTTTATTCGCCTCCGGACAGGGGTCTCTCTCTGGAAACACCATATATTTT
TRBJ2-1	TRBV14	TRBD2	.	CASSQVGTSGRDIVYNEQFF	TGTGCCAGCAGCCAAGTAGGGACTAGCGGGAGAGATATCGTCTACAATGAGCAGTTCTTC
TRBJ1-2	TRBV4-2	.	.	CASSQEQTYGYTF	TGTGCCAGCAGCCAAGAACAGACCTATGGCTACACCTTC
TRBJ2-7	TRBV7-9	TRBD1	.	CASSHRTGSRDEQYF	TGTGCCAGCAGCCATCGGACAGGGTCGAGGGACGAGCAGTACTTC
TRBJ2-3	TRBV11-2	.	once	CASSPESQPRTDTQYF	TGTGCCAGCAGCCCTGAAAGCCAACCCCGCACAGATACGCAGTATTTT
TRBJ2-5	TRBV5-1	TRBD2	.	CASSTLGTSGRGSQETQYF	TGCGCCAGCAGCACGCTAGGGACTAGCGGGAGAGGATCCCAAGAGACCCAGTACTTC
TRBJ1-1	TRBV11-2	.	.	CASSLGQGVVAFF	TGTGCCAGCTCGTTAGGGCAGGGCGTCGTGGCTTTCTTT
TRBJ2-7	TRBV4-3	TRBD2	.	CASSQANPSGWTYEQYF	TGCGCCAGCAGCCAAGCCAATCCTAGCGGTTGGACCTACGAGCAGTACTTC
TRBJ2-1	TRBV13	TRBD2	.	CASSPPTSGVYNEQFF	TGTGCCAGCAGCCCGCCGACTAGCGGGGTCTACAATGAGCAGTTCTTC
TRBJ1-2	TRBV27	TRBD1	.	CASSARAYRGQDCGYTF	TGTGCCAGCAGTGCTCGAGCTTACAGGGGGCAGGACTGTGGCTACACCTTC
TRBJ1-5	TRBV15	.	.	CATSREGPTDQPQHF	TGTGCCACCAGCAGAGAGGGGCCGACAGATCAGCCCCAGCATTTT
TRBJ2-7	TRBV28	.	.	CASSSPSGPPGPEQYF	TGTGCCAGCAGTTCACCGTCAGGGCCCCCAGGACCCGAGCAGTACTTC
TRBJ2-5	TRBV29-1	TRBD2	.	CSPGVSGRAAETQYF	TGCAGCCCTGGGGTGAGCGGGAGGGCCGCAGAGACCCAGTACTTC
TRBJ2-7	TRBV7-2	TRBD2	.	CASSLESSGSGYEQYF	TGTGCCAGCAGCTTAGAGTCTAGCGGGAGCGGCTACGAGCAGTACTTC
TRBJ2-5	TRBV4-2	TRBD1	.	CASSQGTGSEETQYF	TGTGCCAGCAGCCAGGGGACAGGGTCTGAGGAGACCCAGTACTTC
TRBJ1-2	TRBV6-5	.	once	CASSYSGNYGYTF	TGTGCCAGCAGTTATTCCGGGAACTATGGCTACACCTTC
TRBJ2-1	TRBV7-9	TRBD1	.	CASSQGQYEQFF	TGTGCCAGCAGCCAGGGACAGTATGAGCAGTTCTTC
TRBJ2-1	TRBV19	TRBD2	.	CASSGLAGAYYNEQFF	TGTGCCAGTAGCGGACTAGCGGGAGCTTATTACAATGAGCAGTTCTTC
TRBJ2-7	TRBV5-1	.	.	CASGDGGSYEQYF	TGCGCCAGCGGGGACGGAGGGTCCTACGAGCAGTACTTC
TRBJ1-1	TRBV5-1	.	.	CASSPVYGGLMNTEAFF	TGCGCCAGCAGCCCGGTGTACGGGGGGCTCATGAACACTGAAGCTTTCTTT
TRBJ2-5	TRBV5-1	TRBD1	.	CASSPQGQGFETQYF	TGCGCCAGCAGCCCCCAAGGACAGGGATTCGAGACCCAGTACTTC
TRBJ1-3	TRBV7-9	.	.	CSSSNTGVSSGNTIYF	TGTTCCAGCAGCAACACGGGGGTTAGCTCTGGAAACACCATATATTTT
TRBJ2-3	TRBV6-5	.	.	CASSRTVSTDTQYF	TGTGCCAGCAGTCGGACAGTTAGCACAGATACGCAGTATTTT
TRBJ2-1	TRBV10-3	TRBD2	.	CAISESLTAGGNEQFF	TGTGCCATCAGTGAATCTTTAACGGCGGGAGGCAATGAGCAGTTCTTC
TRBJ2-3	TRBV12-5	.	.	CASGWSGTDTQYF	TGTGCTAGTGGTTGGAGTGGCACAGATACGCAGTATTTT
TRBJ2-2	TRBV29-1	.	.	CSVESSFRTGELFF	TGCAGCGTTGAAAGTAGCTTTCGAACCGGGGAGCTGTTTTTT
TRBJ1-5	TRBV6-1	.	.	CASSPGGEGQPQHF	TGTGCCAGCAGTCCCGGGGGGGAGGGTCAGCCCCAGCATTTT
TRBJ1-3	TRBV28	TRBD1	once	CASSFMGQGIVGNTIYF	TGTGCCAGCAGTTTTATGGGACAGGGAATTGTCGGAAACACCATATATTTT
TRBJ2-7	TRBV28	TRBD1	once	CASRRRGLGEQYF	TGTGCCAGCCGACGCAGGGGGCTCGGCGAGCAGTACTTC
TRBJ1-2	TRBV13	TRBD1	.	CASSLYGPGGTRGYTF	TGTGCCAGCAGCTTATACGGGCCAGGGGGCACTAGAGGCTACACCTTC
TRBJ2-3	TRBV28	.	.	CASRREPSTDTQYF	TGTGCCAGCAGGCGGGAACCTAGCACAGATACGCAGTATTTT
TRBJ2-7	TRBV5-1	TRBD1	.	CASRLTGGNEQYF	TGCGCCAGCAGATTGACAGGGGGTAACGAGCAGTACTTC
TRBJ2-5	TRBV5-4	.	.	CASSLASGSQETQYF	TGTGCCAGCAGCTTGGCCTCAGGAAGCCAAGAGACCCAGTACTTC
TRBJ1-5	TRBV18	TRBD1	.	CASSPRRTGEGGNQPQHF	TGTGCCAGCTCACCACGCCGGACAGGGGAGGGTGGCAATCAGCCCCAGCATTTT
TRBJ2-1	TRBV27	.	.	CASSWVGDFYNEQFF	TGTGCCAGCAGTTGGGTAGGGGACTTCTACAATGAGCAGTTCTTC
TRBJ1-1	TRBV18	TRBD1	.	CASSPSTGPNTEAFF	TGTGCCAGCTCACCCTCGACAGGGCCAAACACTGAAGCTTTCTTT
TRBJ1-1	TRBV5-6	TRBD1	.	CASSIPGQGVTEAFF	TGTGCCAGCAGCATACCGGGACAGGGTGTCACTGAAGCTTTCTTT
TRBJ1-4	TRBV2	.	.	CASSEATKGKLFF	TGTGCCAGCAGTGAGGCGACGAAGGGGAAACTGTTTTTT
TRBJ1-1	TRBV6-4	TRBD1	.	CASVLTGGTEAFF	TGTGCCAGTGTGTTAACAGGGGGCACTGAAGCTTTCTTT
TRBJ2-7	TRBV4-1	TRBD2	.	CASSQGASGAYEQYF	TGCGCCAGCAGCCAAGGGGCTAGCGGTGCCTACGAGCAGTACTTC
TRBJ2-1	TRBV19	TRBD1	once	CASSVTGDSYNEQFF	TGTGCCAGTAGTGTTACAGGGGACTCCTACAATGAGCAGTTCTTC
TRBJ2-3	TRBV4-2	.	.	CASSPGHRDTDTQYF	TGTGCCAGCAGCCCGGGACACCGGGATACAGATACGCAGTATTTT
TRBJ1-1	TRBV6-1	.	.	CASNAQQGLNTEAFF	TGTGCCAGCAATGCTCAACAGGGCCTGAACACTGAAGCTTTCTTT
TRBJ2-5	TRBV6-1	.	.	CASVLAGEKETQYF	TGTGCCAGCGTTTTAGCAGGGGAAAAAGAGACCCAGTACTTC
TRBJ1-1	TRBV2	.	.	CASSGANTEAFF	TGTGCCAGCAGTGGGGCGAACACTGAAGCTTTCTTT
TRBJ2-7	TRBV6-5	.	.	CASSYTGDPSYEQYF	TGTGCCAGCAGTTACACGGGGGACCCCTCCTACGAGCAGTACTTC
TRBJ2-7	TRBV19	.	few	CASSINRDYEQYF	TGTGCCAGTAGTATAAACAGGGACTACGAGCAGTACTTC
TRBJ2-5	TRBV11-2	.	.	CASSSGGGRETQYF	TGTGCCAGCAGCTCTGGCGGGGGCAGGGAGACCCAGTACTTC
TRBJ2-1	TRBV19	TRBD1	.	CATGTGEEGYNEQFF	TGTGCCACAGGGACAGGGGAGGAAGGGTACAATGAGCAGTTCTTC
TRBJ2-1	TRBV13	TRBD2	.	CASSAVAGGPNEQFF	TGTGCCAGCAGCGCGGTAGCGGGAGGGCCCAATGAGCAGTTCTTC
TRBJ2-7	TRBV30	TRBD2	once	CAWSVRFLSGRAGAQYF	TGTGCCTGGAGTGTACGGTTTTTAAGCGGGAGGGCCGGTGCGCAGTACTTC
TRBJ1-4	TRBV9	.	.	CASSVGQFVEKLFF	TGTGCCAGCAGCGTAGGGCAGTTTGTCGAAAAACTGTTTTTT